Given below is one T cell receptor (beta chain) in context. The clone's antigen remains unknown. Base qualities were left out, and no much larger clone turns up one base away. The method behind the library was the immunoSEQ multiplex PCR assay. For the multiplex PCR, a mixture combining 60 forward primers for TCR Vbeta segments and 13 reverse primers for TCR Jbeta segments was used. The CDR3 region of rearranged TCR beta genes was amplified from genomic DNA by a multiplex PCR assay. The Illumina HiSeq System was used to sequence the amplified TCR beta libraries as 87-base-pair reads. The paper's data handling went like this. Across the 500 to 850 repertoires, a later analysis counted roughly 77 million unique TCR beta chains, 9 million to 14 million of which were shared by at least two donors. Raw reads were error-corrected and collapsed into unique sequences with a nearest-neighbor algorithm that merged closely related sequences to remove PCR and sequencing errors. V, D and J gene segments were assigned by aligning CDR3 sequences to IMGT reference sequences. For a sequence to be retained, a match of at least six nucleotides was required to both a V gene segment and a J gene segment. A rearrangement was called productive if the CDR3 had no stop codons and remained in frame with V and J, and every other rearrangement was called non-productive. CDR3 was defined according to IMGT convention as the region running from the second conserved V-encoded cysteine to the conserved J-encoded phenylalanine. Sequences without an unambiguous match to a single V gene segment were excluded from the earlier analysis of almost 600 of the donors. In an earlier analysis of some 590 of the donors, a V segment was called functional when productive rearrangements were above 56.7%, and segregating when the standard deviation between donors exceeded 5%. A statistical classification framework was developed to diagnose cytomegalovirus status using the catalog of TCR beta chain sequences. V and J gene assignment, in a later analysis, came from comparing TCR nucleotide sequences with IMGT/GENE-DB human TR gene sequences. Using the TCRdist pipeline, a later analysis assigned CDR3 sequences along with most-parsimonious VDJ recombination scenarios. In a later analysis, each TCR beta chain was defined by its CDR3 amino acid sequence together with its V-gene family, and reads without a unique V-gene family were excluded. A later analysis removed several hundred highly shared, low-generation-probability nucleotide sequences to deal with suspected cross-contamination and a sequencing artifact. For each public chain, a later analysis derived a clonal expansion index from normalized ranks of inferred template counts within each repertoire. In a later analysis, generation probabilities were computed using a VDJ recombination model fitted to out-of-frame rearrangements, and the results were checked against IGoR. In a later analysis, TCR-TCR, TCR-HLA and TCR-CMV co-occurrence was scored with hypergeometric tests, and a repertoire-size bias correction was applied to TCR pairs. In a later analysis, false discovery rates were estimated by permuting HLA or CMV assignments 20 times. In a later analysis, co-occurring TCRs were grouped with DBSCAN, and TCRdist sequence similarity was added when clustering was performed within HLA-allele-positive subsets. Repertoires with fewer than 30,000 or more than 120,000 public chains, plus five repertoires with anomalous nucleotide sharing, were excluded from co-occurrence clustering. Not all clones reach the TCRdb copy of this immuneACCESS table, which keeps in-frame sequences only. Checked studies attribute under half of the gap to unresolved V genes and leave the rest unexplained. V, J and clone size were drawn from that table, and D and trimming were deduced from the DNA. The sample data list fewer than 150,000 clones, and around 81% of these were observed just once. In total, the top ten clones hold under 7.5% of the sample.

In total, roughly 710 healthy bone marrow donors made up the cohort. At the time of sampling, all cohort members were nominally healthy, though unrecorded immune exposures were likely present. The donor tested CMV seropositive, placing the donor among the approximately 310 seropositive members of the cohort. Every donor gave a peripheral blood sample, and the peripheral blood mononuclear cells from that sample were used for TCR beta sequencing. Genomic DNA extraction from the blood cell samples was performed with the Qiagen DNeasy Blood Extraction Kit. The data stem from a study of cytomegalovirus exposure and HLA in healthy donors (dated by TCRdb to about 2017). About the study as a whole: An earlier analysis of some 550 of the donors reported roughly 270 Gb of sequence data and 100 million to 130 million unique TCR beta sequences from roughly 200 million T cells. An early release covering over 500 HLA-typed donors comprised 300 to 350 gigabases of sequencing data and around 86 million unique TCR sequences. The genetic ancestry cluster associated with self-reported Caucasian donors included over 65% of the 398 genotyped donors. The study aimed to test whether cataloging public T cell receptors could reveal signatures of past pathogen exposure. The study used immunosequencing to profile the T cell repertoires of several hundred subjects and linked those repertoires to cytomegalovirus serostatus. In addition to the first cohort of about 650 subjects, a separate validation cohort of under 150 different subjects was used. To predict cytomegalovirus infection status, the study brought together high-throughput TCR immunosequencing, statistical association of individual TCRs with disease status, and machine learning. A later analysis re-analyzed previously published TCR beta repertoires from about 600 donors and added high-resolution HLA genotyping to study TCR occurrence patterns. In the later analysis, no new phenotypic data were used to find candidate immune exposures; instead, reliance was placed on TCR beta sequences and their occurrence across donors. An earlier analysis of 587 of the donors applied high-throughput TCR beta sequencing to assess whether each TCR beta V gene segment acted as functional or pseudogenic. Donor age, sex, ethnicity and CMV serostatus were collected together with the repertoire data. A later genetic analysis took genome-wide SNP genotypes for about 65% of the 666 donors and used that subset as a discovery cohort. All discovery cohort repertoires had been generated on a single sequencing platform. HLA typing covered class I and class II loci at four-digit resolution. The number of donors typed differed by locus, with about 629-630 for A, B, C, DRB1 and DQB1, roughly 520 for DQA1, about 610 for DPA1, and around 430 for DPB1. A handful of DR-DQ haplotypes were handled as single units for association and clustering because linkage in the cohort was strong. On average, around 230,000 unique TCR beta nucleotide sequences were sequenced per donor among a few hundred genotyped donors of the cohort, with approximately 18% of those sequences being non-productive. Results the study describes overall, beyond this receptor: A later analysis found that HLA-associated TCR beta chains were more clonally expanded and had lower generation probabilities than equally common non-associated chains. Because HLA typing was unavailable for some donors at each locus, only the typed subset was used in association tests. V-gene and J-gene trimming of TCR beta chains was associated with a missense DCLRE1C variant in a later genetic analysis, and the association was replicated in an independent cohort. A few of the identified cytomegalovirus-associated TCR beta chains were confirmed in vitro to be specific for cytomegalovirus antigens. A later analysis found that TCR association rates varied across HLA loci, with DRB1 alleles showing the most associated TCRs and HLA-C alleles the fewest. A further reported finding was that TCR beta sequences accurately predicted the HLA-A and HLA-B alleles for most subjects in the first cohort. Cytomegalovirus status was reported to be diagnosed by the classifier with high specificity and sensitivity in both the original and validation cohorts. Some IMGT-functional V segments, including TRBV6-2 and TRBV6-3, could not be told apart with the 87-base-pair reads, so those segments were excluded. In a later analysis, 15,000 to 20,000 TCR beta sequences were associated with specific HLA alleles at a false discovery rate of 0.05. Sequencing depth was assumed to be roughly uniform across donors in the presence/absence analyses, though that assumption may not hold. Assigning TCR associations to individual alleles was difficult when HLA alleles, especially DR and DQ, strongly co-occurred. An earlier analysis of around 540 of the donors showed that most TCR beta V segments appeared in productive rearrangements either about 90% or about 30% of the time, which broadly matched IMGT annotations. It was suggested by the authors that the approach could potentially be generalized to other disease states and immunological phenotypes. The earlier analysis of a few hundred of the donors excluded some 16 rarely observed V segments, including chromosome 9 orphons, because counts were too low. A cluster of highly shared sequence variants was judged likely to be a technical artifact of the sequencing pipeline. In a later analysis, most CMV-associated TCR beta chains were found to appear HLA-restricted, with HLA associations seemingly driven largely by CMV exposure. In the study, roughly 160 TCR beta chains were listed as associated with cytomegalovirus. In a later genetic analysis, fewer N-insertions in productive TCRs were reported among donors in an Asian-associated ancestry cluster than the 666-donor mean. CMV serostatus was the only immune exposure information available for the cohort. Only TCR beta chains were sequenced in this cohort, and the absence of alpha or paired-chain data limited detectable features. While some public TCRs were present in many individuals, most TCR sequences turned up only very rarely across donors. Correlated functional status among segregating V segments might reflect linkage disequilibrium, but an unknown experimental factor could not be ruled out. A later analysis reported that several top co-occurrence clusters appeared linked to parvovirus B19, influenza, CMV and Epstein-Barr virus.

Spanning cysteine to phenylalanine, the CDR3 consists of 13 amino acids. Of all the DNA, just the CDR3 is kept, 39 bases in frame from base 1. The germline V gene specifies LGHNA as CDR1 and YNFKEQ as CDR2. At the junction V is shortened by 0 bases and J by 7 bases, with 9 bases in between. The source material was PBMCs. The V and J segments used are TRBV4-2 and TRBJ1-2, with no reliable assignment of the D segment. The TCR was taken from a man aged 40-50 years in good health and CMV-seropositive. The CDR3 sequence is CASSQDTRGGYTF. The DNA sequence is given as TGTGCCAGCAGCCAAGATACACGGGGTGGCTACACCTTC.